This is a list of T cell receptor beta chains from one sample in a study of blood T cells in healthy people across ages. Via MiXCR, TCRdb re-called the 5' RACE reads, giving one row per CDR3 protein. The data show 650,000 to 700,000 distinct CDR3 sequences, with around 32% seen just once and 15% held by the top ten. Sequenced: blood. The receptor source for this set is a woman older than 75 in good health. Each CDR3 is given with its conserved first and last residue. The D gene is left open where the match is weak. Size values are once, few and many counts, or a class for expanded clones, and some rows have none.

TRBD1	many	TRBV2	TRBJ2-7	TGTGCCAGCCGTTCGCAGGGGGCGTCCTACGAGCAGTACTTC	CASRSQGASYEQYF
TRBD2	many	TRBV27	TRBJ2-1	TGTGCCAGCAGTTCAACCCCCGGGACTAGCGGGCTCTACAATGAGCAGTTCTTC	CASSSTPGTSGLYNEQFF
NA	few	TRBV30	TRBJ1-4	TGTGCCTGGAGTGTCTATACTAATGAAAAACTGTTTTTT	CAWSVYTNEKLFF
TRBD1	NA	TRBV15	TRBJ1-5	TGTGCCACCAGTGGAGGGGACAGGGTTTCTCAGCCCCAGCATTTT	CATSGGDRVSQPQHF
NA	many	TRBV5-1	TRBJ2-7	TGCGCCAGCAGCTTGTCAGCGAACGAGCAGTACTTC	CASSLSANEQYF
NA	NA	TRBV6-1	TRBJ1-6	TGTGCCAGCAGTGAAGGCGTCTCCTATAATTCACCCCTCCACTTT	CASSEGVSYNSPLHF
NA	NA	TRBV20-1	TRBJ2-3	TGCAGTGCCCGGACCGCGCGGAGCACAGATACGCAGTATTTT	CSARTARSTDTQYF
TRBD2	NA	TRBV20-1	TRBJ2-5	TGCGGTGCTTTACCGACTAGCGGGGTAAGGTATAATGAGCAGTACTTC	CGALPTSGVRYNEQYF
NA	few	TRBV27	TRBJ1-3	TGTGCCAGCAGCCCGAGTGGGTTGAGAAACACCATATATTTT	CASSPSGLRNTIYF
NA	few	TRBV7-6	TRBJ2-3	TGTGCCAGCAGCGTTAGCGGAGCTAGCACAGATACGCAGTATTTT	CASSVSGASTDTQYF
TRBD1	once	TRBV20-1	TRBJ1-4	TGCAGTGCTAAAGGGGGACAGGCTGAAAAACTGTTTTTT	CSAKGGQAEKLFF
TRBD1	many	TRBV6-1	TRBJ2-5	TGTGCCAGCAGTCCATCGACAGGGAAAGAGACCCAGTACTTC	CASSPSTGKETQYF
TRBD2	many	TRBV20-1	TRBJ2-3	TGCAGTGCTAGAGATCCGGGACTAGCGGGGGTAACAGATACGCAGTATTTT	CSARDPGLAGVTDTQYF
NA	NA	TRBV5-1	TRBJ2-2	TGCGCCAGCAGCTGGGGGCCAGGGCAAGTACGGACCGGGGAGCTGTTTTTT	CASSWGPGQVRTGELFF
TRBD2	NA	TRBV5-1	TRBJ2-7	TGCGCCAGCAGCATTAGCGGGGGATACTACGAGCAGTACTTC	CASSISGGYYEQYF
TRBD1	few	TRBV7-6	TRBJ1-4	TGTGCCAGCAGCCCCGACAGTACAGGGGTGGATGAAAAACTGTTTTTT	CASSPDSTGVDEKLFF
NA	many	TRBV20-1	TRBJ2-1	TGCAGTGCCCCGAGGCTGAGCTCCTACAATGAGCAGTTCTTC	CSAPRLSSYNEQFF
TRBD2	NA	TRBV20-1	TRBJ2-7	TGCAGTGCAATAGGACTAGCGGGAGGGAGAGTTGGCGAGCAGTACTTC	CSAIGLAGGRVGEQYF
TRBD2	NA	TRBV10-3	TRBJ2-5	TGTGCCATCAGTGCCGGGGGGGTTGGGCAGTACTTC	CAISAGGVGQYF